The 24 T cell receptor beta chains listed next were all sequenced from one sample in a study of T-cell memory formation after mild COVID-19. TCRdb analysed the 5' RACE reads with MiXCR anew, one entry per CDR3 protein. The sample has some 160,000 distinct CDR3 sequences, 10% to 15% seen once. The material sequenced was PBMCs or a T cell subset sorted from them (not recorded which). The source is a young man who had mild COVID-19 (a few samples of this study predate the infection). Cell type and time point are not known.

This clonotype has a handful of counts. This sequence joins TRBV7-9 and TRBJ1-1, with D uncertain. The CDR3 has 14 amino acids. CDR1 is SEHNR and CDR2 is FQNEAQ in the germline V gene (reference sequence). Trimming shortened V by 2 bases and J by 1 base, and 8 bases separated the two germline ends. The CDR3 DNA reads TGTGCCAGCAGCTTAACAGCTACGAACACTGAAGCTTTCTTT. Translating gives CASSLTATNTEAFF.

This chain connects TRBV5-1 to TRBJ1-2; D is undetermined. Trimming took 3 bases from V and 8 from J, leaving 17 bases between them. Per germline, CDR1 SGHRS and CDR2 YFSETQ. This CDR3 is 14 amino acids long. The CDR3 here is CASSSPSSVEGYTF. CDR3 bases: TGCGCCAGCAGCTCCCCTTCGTCCGTTGAAGGCTACACCTTC.

The V and J genes are TRBV20-1 and TRBJ2-7, with 10 bases matching TRBD2. The CDR3 runs to 13 residues. V shed 6 bases, J shed 5 bases, and the junction held 7 bases outside the gene matches. Germline-derived CDR1 and CDR2 are DFQATT and SNEGSKA (reference sequence). The CDR3 loop is CSALPGTSDEQYV. The CDR3 DNA is TGCAGTGCCCTACCTGGGACTAGCGACGAGCAGTACGTC.

This sequence joins TRBV25-1 and TRBJ1-2; 9 bases match TRBD1. Looked up from germline, CDR1 is MGHDK and CDR2 is SYGVNS. V lost 7 bases and J lost 4; bases outside the gene matches: 10. The CDR3 has 15 amino acids. In DNA form, the CDR3 reads TGTGCCAGCAAACCACAGGGGGCGCAGGTCTATGGCTACACCTTC. It codes for CASKPQGAQVYGYTF.

This clonotype turned up a few times. This sequence joins TRBV7-2 and TRBJ2-7; the match to TRBD1 covers 10 bases. The CDR3 sequence is 15 residues long. Per the germline V gene, CDR1 is SGHTA and CDR2 is FQGNSA. Trimming at V came to 3 bases and at J to 2 bases, leaving 4 bases not matched to a gene. CDR3 region: CASSFGQGVTYEQYF. The DNA of the CDR3 is TGTGCCAGCAGCTTCGGACAGGGGGTTACCTACGAGCAGTACTTC.

This clonotype has a count of ten or more. The rearrangement links TRBV5-1 to TRBJ2-5; the D gene could be TRBD1 or TRBD2 (5 bases each). There are 15 residues in the CDR3. Trimming pared 4 bases from V and 4 bases from J, leaving 17 bases between. Germline V gene lookup returns CDR1 SGHRS and CDR2 YFSETQ. CDR3 bases: TGCGCCAGCAGCCCTCGGGGCCAAGATTTAGAGACCCAGTACTTC. This sequence encodes CASSPRGQDLETQYF.

This clonotype has a handful of counts. The chain links TRBV6-2 or TRBV6-3 to TRBJ1-1, with D uncertain. CDR1 MNHEY and CDR2 SVGEGT come from the germline V gene. The CDR3 contains 12 residues. Deletions cut 2 bases from V and 7 bases from J, with 8 bases between. The CDR3 protein is CASSYRGDEAFF. CDR3 bases: TGTGCCAGCAGTTACCGTGGGGATGAAGCTTTCTTT.

V gene TRBV3-1 combines with J gene TRBJ2-5; 11 bases fit TRBD2. The trim removed 1 base at V and 4 bases at J, leaving 5 bases unmatched. This CDR3 has 16 residues. The germline CDR1 and CDR2 sequences are LGHDT and YNNKEL (reference sequence). The CDR3 protein is CASSQGGLAERETQYF. CDR3 sequence (DNA): TGTGCCAGCAGCCAAGGGGGACTAGCGGAGAGAGAGACCCAGTACTTC.

The sample holds a few counts of this clonotype. V and J are TRBV11-2 and TRBJ1-5; D is possibly TRBD1 (6 bases). This CDR3 contains 16 residues. V was cut by 1 base and J by 6 bases, with 16 bases left in between. CDR1 SGHAT and CDR2 FQNNGV come from the germline V gene. This CDR3 is CASSLGRGGHGQPQHF. As DNA, the CDR3 is TGTGCCAGCAGCTTAGGCAGGGGAGGACACGGTCAGCCCCAGCATTTT.

V gene TRBV7-9 combines with J gene TRBJ2-7; D ambiguous. V was cut by 1 base and J by 8 bases, with 9 bases left in between. CDR3 length: 12 residues. Germline values: CDR1 SEHNR, CDR2 FQNEAQ (reference sequence). This chain's CDR3 is CASSLDTGQQYV. The CDR3 region has the DNA TGTGCCAGCAGCTTAGACACCGGCCAGCAGTACGTC.

The rearrangement links TRBV7-9 to TRBJ1-4; no clear D. This CDR3 has 11 amino acids. V lost 3 bases and J 6 bases, leaving 2 bases between the germline ends. Germline CDR1 is SEHNR and CDR2 is FQNEAQ (reference sequence). In DNA, the CDR3 is TGTGCCAGCAGCTTCGATGAAAAACTGTTTTTT. Encoded protein: CASSFDEKLFF.

This clonotype was counted between two and nine times. The chain carries TRBV20-1 and TRBJ1-1; 7 positions agree with TRBD1. This CDR3 is 13 amino acids long. The V segment lost 6 bases and the J segment 2 bases; nucleotides outside the gene matches: 6. The V gene's germline CDR1 is DFQATT and CDR2 SNEGSKA (reference sequence). CDR3 nucleotides: TGCAGTGCCAGCCGGGACAGTAACACTGAAGCTTTCTTT. Its protein product is CSASRDSNTEAFF.

The V call is TRBV7-2, the J call TRBJ2-3; 11 positions agree with TRBD2. J gave up 6 bases and V 5 bases, and 10 bases lay outside the gene matches. The CDR3 loop spans 16 amino acids. The germline gives CDR1 SGHTA, CDR2 FQGNSA. The DNA for the CDR3 is TGTGCCAGCAGCCCCTTGGTAGCGGGGGGGCCGGATACGCAGTATTTT. Residues: CASSPLVAGGPDTQYF.

This chain links TRBV12-3 or TRBV12-4 with TRBJ1-2; 8 bases match TRBD1. The CDR3 consists of 12 residues. The junction had 5 bases not matched to a gene; V was cut back by 6 bases and J by 8 bases. This chain's CDR3 is CASRQGATGYTF. The CDR3 DNA is TGTGCCAGCAGGCAGGGGGCGACGGGCTACACCTTC.

The chain employs TRBV5-6 and TRBJ1-1; 11 bases align to TRBD1. After removal of 0 bases from V and 6 bases from J, the junction contained 7 bases not matched to a gene. The germline CDR1 and CDR2 sequences are SGHDT and YYEEEE. This CDR3 is built from 16 residues. The CDR3 DNA reads as TGTGCCAGCAGCTTGGTGGACAGGGGGCGGTTATCTGAAGCTTTCTTT. Translation: CASSLVDRGRLSEAFF.

This clonotype was found many times. The chain recombines TRBV3-1 with TRBJ2-1; D unclear. Per germline, CDR1 LGHDT and CDR2 YNNKEL (reference sequence). This CDR3 is built from 15 residues. The V gene lost 0 bases and the J gene lost 0 bases, with 6 bases spanning the gap. The CDR3 coding sequence is TGTGCCAGCAGCCAAGATTGGCGCTCCTACAATGAGCAGTTCTTC. Translating gives CASSQDWRSYNEQFF.

This clonotype was counted a few times. The rearrangement uses TRBV5-1 and TRBJ1-2, with TRBD1 identical over 12 bases. V gave up 4 bases and J gave up 4 bases; unmatched junction bases: 11. Germline CDR1 and CDR2: SGHRS and YFSETQ. The CDR3 is 17 amino acids. The CDR3 DNA is TGCGCCAGCAGCCTCCCCACGGGACAGGGGGCAGGCTATGGCTACACCTTC. Protein sequence: CASSLPTGQGAGYGYTF.

This clonotype was seen a handful of times. The V call is TRBV6-6, the J call TRBJ2-3; no clear D. Per the germline V gene, CDR1 is MNHNY and CDR2 is SVGAGI (reference sequence). This CDR3 comprises 14 residues. Trimming cost V 3 bases and J 0 bases, with 7 bases left between them. The CDR3 loop is CASSYQESTDTQYF. The CDR3, as DNA: TGTGCCAGCAGTTATCAGGAGAGCACAGATACGCAGTATTTT.

This clonotype is deemed medium-sized (0.01 to 0.1%). The chain employs TRBV7-2 and TRBJ1-2; 9 bases line up with TRBD1. Germline V gene lookup returns CDR1 SGHTA and CDR2 FQGNSA. The CDR3 consists of 14 residues. V shed 2 bases and J 4 bases; nucleotides not matched to a gene: 2. CDR3 nucleotides: TGTGCCAGCAGCTTACCGACAGGGGGCTATGGCTACACCTTC. Encoded protein: CASSLPTGGYGYTF.

The genes are TRBV20-1 and TRBJ2-7; D possibly uses TRBD1 or TRBD2 (5 bases each). This CDR3 contains 14 residues. V was pared by 6 bases and J by 6 bases, with 21 bases between. CDR1 DFQATT and CDR2 SNEGSKA come from the germline V gene (reference sequence). The CDR3 loop reads CSATHQGRVSEQYF. CDR3 bases: TGCAGTGCGACCCACCAGGGACGGGTGTCCGAGCAGTACTTC.

A few counts support this clonotype. The genes are TRBV7-9 and TRBJ1-1, with TRBD1 matching 7 bases. After removal of 10 bases from V and 4 bases from J, the junction contained 12 bases not matched to a gene. CDR1 and CDR2 from the germline V gene are SEHNR and FQNEAQ (reference sequence). This CDR3 has 14 amino acids. Here the CDR3 DNA reads TGTGCCACTATCGACAGGGTCCGCGGCACTGAAGCTTTCTTT. Protein: CATIDRVRGTEAFF.

The chain is built from TRBV12-3 or TRBV12-4 and TRBJ2-5; possible D gene TRBD1, 6 bases. The length of the CDR3 is 14 residues. V lost 2 bases and J 5 bases, leaving 12 bases between the germline ends. The CDR3 reads CASSLYVTGETQYF. The CDR3 coding sequence is TGTGCCAGCAGTTTATATGTGACAGGCGAGACCCAGTACTTC.

The chain carries TRBV6-1 and TRBJ2-7, with D possibly matching TRBD2 (6 bases). The CDR3 totals 14 residues. V was shortened by 8 bases and J by 3 bases, with 17 bases between the two germline ends. Germline lookup yields CDR1 MNHNS and CDR2 SASEGT. The CDR3, as DNA: TGTGCCAGCCGTCGTTCTAGCGACCACTACGAGCAGTACTTC. This translates into CASRRSSDHYEQYF.

The chain combines TRBV5-6 with TRBJ2-1; a weak D match, TRBD1 (6 bases). The CDR3 length is 13 residues. The V gene's germline CDR1 is SGHDT and CDR2 YYEEEE. Between the trimmed V and J ends, which lost 3 bases and 7 bases, there was a span of 11 bases. The CDR3 sequence: CASSWGHGNEQFF. The CDR3 nucleotides are TGTGCCAGCAGCTGGGGACACGGGAATGAGCAGTTCTTC.